The entry that follows covers one T cell receptor beta chain sequence. The CDR3 is made up of 14 amino acids. V was trimmed by 6 bases and J by 5 bases, leaving 20 bases between them. Per germline, CDR1 SQVTM and CDR2 ANQGSEA. This entry comes from a study of cytomegalovirus exposure and HLA in healthy donors. It was with 60 Vbeta and 13 Jbeta primers that the PCR ran. TCRdb keeps only in-frame clones here, not all; method: immunoSEQ multiplex PCR. The sample lists fewer than 150,000 clones; roughly four fifths were seen once. Sequenced material: PBMCs. The sequence derives from a woman between 45 and 60 years old in good health and CMV-seronegative. The chain combines TRBV29-1 with TRBJ2-7; maybe TRBD1 (5 bases). Here the CDR3 reads CSVGRTQGGNEQYF. For the CDR3, the DNA is TGCAGCGTAGGTCGGACACAAGGTGGCAACGAGCAGTACTTC.